One sample yielded the 12 T cell receptor beta chains listed below, sequenced in a study of PD-L1 blockade in urothelial cancer. Repertoires were generated with immunoSEQ multiplex PCR, while TCRdb's copy carries only in-frame clones and drops some. The sample has approximately 39,000 clones; roughly 90% are singletons. Specimen: PBMCs, collected around atezolizumab (anti-PD-L1) treatment. The origin of the receptors is a man aged 60-69 years with urothelial cancer.

The chain links TRBV15 to TRBJ2-5; D is unresolved. The CDR3 is made up of 13 amino acids. The V end lost 0 bases, the J end lost 2 bases, and 4 bases lay between the germline ends. Germline-derived CDR1 and CDR2 are LNHNV and YYDKDF (reference sequence). The CDR3 loop reads CATSRDGQETQYF. The CDR3 DNA reads TGTGCCACCAGCAGAGACGGGCAAGAGACCCAGTACTTC.

The gene calls are TRBV27 and TRBJ1-6; TRBD1 might be the D (5 bases). V lost 7 bases to trimming and J lost 6 bases, with 16 bases between them. Germline V gives CDR1 MNHEY, CDR2 SMNVEV (reference sequence). The CDR3 contains 15 residues. CDR3 region: CASNLLQGFNSPLHF. CDR3 in DNA: TGTGCCAGCAACCTACTTCAGGGTTTTAATTCACCCCTCCACTTT.

This clone was observed a single time. The gene calls are TRBV5-4 and TRBJ2-1; no reliable D call. Germline V gene lookup returns CDR1 SGHNT and CDR2 YYREEE (reference sequence). This CDR3 has 13 residues. V lost 5 bases and J lost 4, with 10 bases in between. The CDR3 bases are TGTGCCAGCAGGCCCGGCGGTTACAATGAGCAGTTCTTC. This sequence encodes CASRPGGYNEQFF.

The V gene is TRBV21-1, the J gene TRBJ2-7; the table's D call of TRBD2 was not tested on the DNA. TRBV21-1 is marked as a pseudogene. The CDR3 has 16 residues. CDR3 amino acids: CASSKLSSAKGYEQYF. In nucleotides, the CDR3 is TGTGCCAGCAGCAAATTGAGTAGCGCCAAAGGGTACGAGCAGTACTTC.

The CDR3 DNA reads TGTGCCAGCAGTGGCGCCCTACAGGGGGCGCCTTGGCCGTTCTTC. It codes for CASSGALQGAPWPFF. The chain carries TRBV6-1 and TRBJ2-1, with 9 bases fitting TRBD1. Germline lookup yields CDR1 MNHNS and CDR2 SASEGT. Trimming cost V 4 bases and J 15 bases; bases outside gene matches: 16. CDR3 size: 15 residues.

The J gene is TRBJ2-7, the V gene TRBV6-5, with TRBD1 identical over 9 bases. The CDR3 totals 15 residues. V lost 5 bases and J lost 4; bases outside the gene matches: 9. CDR1 is MNHEY and CDR2 is SVGAGI in the germline V gene. CDR3 coding DNA: TGTGCCAGCAGTCGCCCGGGACAGGGTCTTTACGAGCAGTACTTC. The encoded protein is CASSRPGQGLYEQYF.

The DNA for the CDR3 is TGTGCCAGTAGTGCCCAAGGACAGGCCACCTACGAGCAGTACTTC. This translates into CASSAQGQATYEQYF. The V call is TRBV19, the J call TRBJ2-7, with 7 positions matching TRBD1. This CDR3 contains 15 residues. V lost 5 bases, J lost 2 bases, and 9 bases stayed unmatched. The germline CDR1 and CDR2 sequences are LNHDA and SQIVND (reference sequence).

The rearrangement joins TRBV5-4 to TRBJ2-1; TRBD2 matches at 8 bases. Germline V gives CDR1 SGHNT, CDR2 YYREEE (reference sequence). CDR3 length: 16 amino acids. V lost 1 base to trimming and J lost 7 bases; unmatched junction nucleotides: 10. The CDR3 DNA is TGTGCCAGCAGCTTGAAGAAGCGGGGGAGTTTAAATGAGCAGTTCTTC. Protein sequence: CASSLKKRGSLNEQFF.

V and J are TRBV9 and TRBJ2-7, with D possibly matching TRBD1 (6 bases). Germline loops: CDR1 SGDLS, CDR2 YYNGEE. The CDR3 extends over 15 amino acids. V lost 2 bases and J lost 2, with 14 bases in between. The CDR3 loop reads CASSVSGTPAYEQYF. The CDR3 nucleotides are TGTGCCAGCAGCGTCTCCGGGACACCGGCCTACGAGCAGTACTTC.

The chain combines TRBV7-2 with TRBJ2-1; TRBD2 matches 8 bases. V lost 5 bases, J lost 4 bases, and 7 bases stayed unmatched. The CDR3 covers 15 residues. CDR1 and CDR2 from the germline V gene are SGHTA and FQGNSA. CDR3 protein: CASSLSGSGYNEQFF. Written as DNA, the CDR3 is TGTGCCAGCAGCCTCAGCGGGAGTGGGTACAATGAGCAGTTCTTC.

This clone has a single count. V is TRBV10-3 and J is TRBJ2-7; TRBD2 matches 10 bases. CDR1 is ENHRY and CDR2 is SYGVKD in the germline V gene. The CDR3 consists of 12 residues. The trim removed 10 bases at V and 6 bases at J, leaving 6 bases unmatched. CDR3 protein: CASLAGEGEQYF. The CDR3 bases are TGTGCCAGCCTAGCGGGAGAGGGCGAGCAGTACTTC.

The rearrangement links TRBV15 to TRBJ2-1; D is possibly TRBD2 (5 bases). Germline CDR1 LNHNV, CDR2 YYDKDF (reference sequence). V was clipped by 9 bases and J by 9 bases, with 21 bases between them. The CDR3 runs 14 residues. The CDR3 sequence: CATRLPTRFGEQFF. The DNA for the CDR3 is TGTGCCACTAGATTGCCCACTAGGTTTGGTGAGCAGTTCTTC.